Sequencing of this TCR beta chain was carried out in a study of cytotoxic CD8 clonotypes in ibrutinib-treated CLL. Whole-study findings and limits: At the start, clonality exceeded age-matched healthy donors and followed circulating CD8+ T-cell counts.

The protocol was immunoSEQ multiplex PCR, while the TCRdb copy is restricted to in-frame clones and leaves out a portion. The sample comprises about 12,000 clones, about 59% of which are singletons, and about 25% rests with the top ten. Notes on this clone: The antigen is unknown.

The germline V gene encodes CDR1 SGDLS and CDR2 YYNGEE. The CDR3 is 15 amino acids. V lost 0 bases, J lost 2 bases, and 9 bases lay in between. The source of this sequence is a human donor with chronic lymphocytic leukemia. The chain employs TRBV9 and TRBJ1-5; D remains unclear. Sequences were derived from PBMCs, sampled before ibrutinib treatment. CDR3 residues: CASSVADIGNQPQHF. CDR3 coding DNA: TGTGCCAGCAGCGTAGCAGACATAGGCAATCAGCCCCAGCATTTT.